The sequence of this T cell receptor beta chain was determined in a study of shared T cell receptors in the human thymus. Some clones are missing from TCRdb's copy, which holds only in-frame ones; the method was immunoSEQ multiplex PCR. The repertoire includes some 720,000 clones, roughly 90% of them detected once, and 0.0085% to 0.012% sits in the top ten. The CDR3 runs to 15 residues. The germline CDR1 and CDR2 sequences are MNHEY and SVGAGI. V shed 5 bases and J 7 bases; nucleotides not matched to a gene: 13. The same sample was also studied in work on human thymus T cells.

The sequence came from a boy under three years old with a congenital heart defect. Sequencing used thymocytes. The J gene is TRBJ2-7, the V gene TRBV6-5; 8 positions match TRBD2. The CDR3 region has the DNA TGTGCCAGCAGTCCCCTTGCGGGAGGACTCGGGGAGCAGTACTTC. This translates into CASSPLAGGLGEQYF.